Below, 6 T cell receptor beta chains from the same sample are listed, as sequenced in a study of T-cell reconstitution after alpha-beta-depleted transplantation in children. Unique molecular identifiers were built into the TCRbeta library. TCRdb re-called the PCR reads through MiXCR, storing one row per CDR3 protein. The table lists roughly 500,000 distinct CDR3 sequences, 8% to 11% of them singletons. This sample comprised PBMCs, obtained before TCRalphabeta/CD19-depleted stem cell transplant. Every receptor here comes from a child aged 2-9 years with inherited bone marrow failure, due to receive a stem cell transplant.

This clonotype was seen many times. This chain connects TRBV24-1 to TRBJ1-1, with 7 bases identical to TRBD1. The germline V gene has CDR1 KGHDR and CDR2 SFDVKD. The CDR3 has 13 amino acids. J lost 0 bases, V lost 7 bases, and 1 base had no gene match. The CDR3 DNA sequence: TGTGCCACCAGGACAGGGATGAACACTGAAGCTTTCTTT. This encodes CATRTGMNTEAFF.

The chain couples TRBV7-2 to TRBJ1-1; 9 bases are shared with TRBD1. The germline gives CDR1 SGHTA, CDR2 FQGNSA. CDR3 length equals 14 residues. Germline trimming cut 4 bases from V and 7 bases from J; bases unmatched to any gene: 7. CDR3 in DNA: TGTGCCAGCAGCTACTCCACAGGGGGCAATGAAGCTTTCTTT. Translation: CASSYSTGGNEAFF. Full variable domain (remainder filled in from reference TRBV7-2 and TRBJ1-1): GAGVSQSPSNKVTEKGKDVELRCDPISGHTALYWYRQSLGQGLEFLIYFQGNSAPDKSGLPSDRFSAERTGGSVSTLTIQRTQQEDSAVYLCASSYSTGGNEAFFGQGTRLTVV.

This clonotype was detected many times. This chain links TRBV7-8 with TRBJ2-2, with D uncertain. Between the trimmed V and J ends, which lost 4 bases and 1 base, there was a span of 13 bases. CDR1 is SGHVS and CDR2 is FQNEAQ in the germline V gene. This CDR3 has 16 residues. The CDR3 loop is CASSSDTMLNTGELFF. As DNA, the CDR3 is TGTGCCAGCAGCTCCGATACCATGCTGAACACCGGGGAGCTGTTTTTT.

The sample holds a few counts of this clonotype. This chain connects TRBV15 to TRBJ2-7, with TRBD1 matching 8 bases. V was clipped by 3 bases and J by 6 bases; unmatched bases: 1. Germline V lookup: CDR1 LNHNV, CDR2 YYDKDF (reference sequence). The CDR3 contains 12 residues. CDR3 coding DNA: TGTGCCACCAGCAGGACAGGGGTCGAGCAGTACTTC. Amino acid sequence: CATSRTGVEQYF.

This clonotype was seen many times. The CDR3 DNA is TGTGCCAGCAGTTTGGGCGGGAGGGCCGAAAAGCAGTACTTC. Translation gives CASSLGGRAEKQYF. The V and J genes are TRBV28 and TRBJ2-7, with 9 bases identical to TRBD2. This CDR3 comprises 14 residues. Trimming took 3 bases from V and 8 from J; bases not matched to a gene: 8. Per the germline V gene, CDR1 is MDHEN and CDR2 is SYDVKM.

This clonotype was seen many times. The rearrangement uses TRBV12-3 or TRBV12-4 and TRBJ2-7, with D possibly matching TRBD2 (5 bases). Trimming took 6 bases from V and 5 from J, leaving 11 bases between them. The CDR3 contains 12 residues. CDR3 sequence reads: CASRGWRNEQYF. Written as DNA, the CDR3 is TGTGCCAGCAGAGGCTGGAGGAACGAGCAGTACTTC.